This T cell receptor (beta chain) was retrieved from a study of shared clonotypes between healthy human individuals. Study background: A couple of female and three male donors aged 18 to 49 were enrolled. Study findings and constraints: Sample collection involved blood only; tissue repertoires are likely different. Approximately 5% was the fraction of naive CD4 clonotypes found shared across four donors. An expected dependence of interdonor clonotype sharing on sequencing depth was noted.

Sequencing used immunoSEQ multiplex PCR; TCRdb keeps in-frame clones, though not all of them. The top ten hold 24% of the sample, which has more than 600,000 clones, around 92% seen once. Terminally differentiated effector memory CD45RA+ cells were left out of the naive CD8 fraction, which was CD45RO-negative and positively selected for CCR7. Details on this clone: Its antigen remains unknown.

The sample consisted of naive CD8+ T cells sorted from blood. This clonotype was obtained from a man aged 30 to 45 in good health.

The CDR3 reads CASSYGETYEQYF. CDR3 nucleotides: TGTGCCAGCAGCTACGGGGAAACCTACGAGCAGTACTTC. The J gene is TRBJ2-7, the V gene TRBV7-2; maybe TRBD2 (5 bases). Germline V gene data show CDR1 as SGHTA and CDR2 as FQGNSA. The CDR3 contains 13 residues. Trimming pared 4 bases from V and 2 bases from J, leaving 9 bases between.